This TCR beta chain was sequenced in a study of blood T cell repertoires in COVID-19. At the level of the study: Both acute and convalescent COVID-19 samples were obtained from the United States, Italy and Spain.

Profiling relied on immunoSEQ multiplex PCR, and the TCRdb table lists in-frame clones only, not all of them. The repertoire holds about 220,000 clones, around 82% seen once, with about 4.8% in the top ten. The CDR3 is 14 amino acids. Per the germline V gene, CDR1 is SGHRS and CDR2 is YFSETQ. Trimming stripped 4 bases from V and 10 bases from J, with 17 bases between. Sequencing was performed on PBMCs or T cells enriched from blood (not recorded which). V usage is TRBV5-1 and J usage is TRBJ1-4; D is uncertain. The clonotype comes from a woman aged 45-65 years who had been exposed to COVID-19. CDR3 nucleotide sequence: TGCGCCAGCAGCACCGACGGCCAAGAGGCAAAACTGTTTTTT. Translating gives CASSTDGQEAKLFF.